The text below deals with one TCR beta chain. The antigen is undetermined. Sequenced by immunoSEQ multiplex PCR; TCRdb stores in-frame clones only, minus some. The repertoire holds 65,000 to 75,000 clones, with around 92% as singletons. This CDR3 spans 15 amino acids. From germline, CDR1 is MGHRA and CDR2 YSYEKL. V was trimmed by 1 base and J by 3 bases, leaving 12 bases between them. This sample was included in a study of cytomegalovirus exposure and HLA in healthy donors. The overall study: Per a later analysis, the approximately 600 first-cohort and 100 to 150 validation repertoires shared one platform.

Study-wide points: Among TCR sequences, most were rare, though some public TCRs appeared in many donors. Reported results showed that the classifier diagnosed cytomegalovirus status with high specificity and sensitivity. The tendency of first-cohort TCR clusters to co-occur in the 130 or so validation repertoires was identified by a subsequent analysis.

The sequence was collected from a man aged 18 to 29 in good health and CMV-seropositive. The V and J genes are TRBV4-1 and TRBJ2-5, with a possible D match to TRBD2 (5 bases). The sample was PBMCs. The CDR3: CASSQGGSAKETQYF. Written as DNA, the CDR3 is TGCGCCAGCAGCCAAGGAGGGAGTGCAAAAGAGACCCAGTACTTC.